This T cell receptor beta chain was captured in a study of T cell responses to AZD1222 COVID-19 vaccine. Notes on the study in general: Spike-specific TCR breadth and depth went up after people got two AZD1222 doses.

On this clone: Antigen: not known.

TCRdb's copy holds only in-frame clones and misses some; the assay was immunoSEQ multiplex PCR. The table lists about 73,000 clones, 90% of them singletons. The TCR originated in an adult who received the AZD1222 COVID-19 vaccine. Sequencing was performed on peripheral blood, taken 28 days after the second AZD1222 dose.

CDR3 protein: CASSRQGPGTDTQYF. The CDR3 bases are TGTGCCAGCTCCCGACAGGGTCCGGGCACAGATACGCAGTATTTT. This chain joins TRBV18 and TRBJ2-3; 7 bases match TRBD1. Germline lookup yields CDR1 KGHSH and CDR2 LQKENI. The ends lost 6 bases at V and 1 base at J; junction bases unmatched: 7. This CDR3 comprises 15 residues.